This T cell receptor (beta chain) comes out of a study of STAT5B mutations in CD4+ large granular lymphocyte leukemia. Study-level findings and limits: Main leukemic clonotypes were patient-specific, but 20% to 25% appeared at low frequency elsewhere. Patient CD4-sorted repertoires stayed more clonal than healthy ones after leukemic-clone removal.

For this clone: No antigen is known for it. A junction boundary mismatches the germline segment, possibly from a read error.

The CDR3 runs to 14 residues. Germline V CDR1 and CDR2: SQVTM, ANQGSEA. Clones were sequenced by immunoSEQ multiplex PCR, and TCRdb holds only the in-frame ones, with some missing. Of about 30,000 clones listed, roughly three quarters are singletons. The specimen was CD4+ T cells from blood buffy coats. This chain uses TRBV29-1 with TRBJ2-2; 9 positions agree with TRBD1. This receptor was taken from a human donor in good health. CDR3 region: CSVTRDRATGKLFF. Here the CDR3 DNA reads TGCAGCGTAACTCGGGACAGGGCCACCGGGAAGCTGTTTTTT.